This T cell receptor beta chain was obtained from a study of a mutant IDH1 vaccine in newly diagnosed glioma. Study summary: Patients came in for eight vaccinations, in weeks 1, 3, 5, 7, 11, 15, 19 and 23. Mean patient age was approximately 40 years; approximately 60% were male and around 40% female. Vaccine dosing followed radiotherapy by 4-6 weeks, or accompanied temozolomide cycles. Whole-study findings and limits: Pseudoprogression showed no apparent link to changes in top peripheral T cell clonotypes.

This CDR3 has 18 amino acids. Trimming took off 3 bases at V and 0 bases at J, with 20 bases between the two ends. Germline assignment: CDR1 KGHSH and CDR2 LQKENI. The time point: week 23, last vaccination. Doses consisted of 300 ug of mutant IDH1 20-mer peptide each, paired with topical imiquimod. Here immunoSEQ multiplex PCR was the method, and the copy in TCRdb shows in-frame clones only, minus some. Seen here are tens of thousands of clones, 85% observed once, and the top ten hold 0.6% to 0.95%. This clone was found a few times. Antigen specificity is unknown. The TCR was taken from a woman aged 50 to 65 with glioma. The source material was PBMCs, sampled from a glioma patient whose treatment included an IDH1 peptide vaccine. The chain employs TRBV18 and TRBJ1-2; tentative D call: TRBD1 (5 bases). CDR3 in amino acids: CASSPTWETEMTNYGYTF. The CDR3 nucleotides read TGTGCCAGCTCACCTACATGGGAGACAGAGATGACTAACTATGGCTACACCTTC.